The 9 T cell receptor beta chains listed next were all sequenced from one sample in a study of T cells in women clearing cervical HPV infection. Data came from immunoSEQ multiplex PCR; TCRdb stores just in-frame clones and leaves some out. In all, the sample yields 18,000 or so clones. The sequenced material came from blood buffy coat. The receptors were sampled from a woman aged 18 to 75 with a cervical HPV16 infection that either progressed to CIN3+ or cleared (not recorded which).

Points on this clone: The CDR3 is cut off 3 residues early in the read; its end comes from the germline J gene. The chain recombines TRBV30 with TRBJ2-1, with TRBD1 matching 9 bases. J gave up 4 bases and V 0 bases, and 4 bases lay outside the gene matches. Germline CDR1 GTSNPN, CDR2 SVGIG (reference sequence). The CDR3 loop spans 15 amino acids. The CDR3 sequence is CAWSVGTGQYNEQFF. Incomplete CDR3 DNA: TGTGCCTGGAGTGTCGGGACAGGGCAGTACAATGAG.

Regarding this clone: The read comes to an end 3 residues before the CDR3 does, leaving the germline J gene to fill in the end. The same CDR3 is also encoded by other DNA sequences in this sample. V gene TRBV30 combines with J gene TRBJ1-6; the match to TRBD1 covers 7 bases. The CDR3 contains 16 residues. With V trimmed by 3 bases and J by 6 bases, 11 bases remained unmatched. Germline V gene lookup returns CDR1 GTSNPN and CDR2 SVGIG (reference sequence). CDR3 DNA, as far as it was read: TGTGCCTGGAGCGTGCAAAGGGGGCTAGCTAATTCACCC. This gives the protein CAWSVQRGLANSP. In full, the CDR3 reads CAWSVQRGLANSPLHF.

Points on this clone: The CDR3 is cut off 3 residues early in the read; its end comes from the germline J gene. The chain combines TRBV30 with TRBJ2-5, with 9 bases lining up with TRBD2. J was trimmed by 7 bases and V by 4 bases; bases with no gene match: 13. The CDR3 spans 15 residues. Germline V CDR1 and CDR2: GTSNPN, SVGIG (reference sequence). CDR3 region: CAWNPTSGGQRTQYF. The covered CDR3 bases are TGTGCCTGGAATCCGACTAGCGGAGGTCAAAGGACC.

Of note for this clone: The read halts 3 residues ahead of the CDR3 end, with the missing end drawn from the germline J gene. The chain couples TRBV7-6 to TRBJ1-2; D ambiguous. The CDR3 has 12 amino acids. Germline CDR1 SGHVS, CDR2 FNYEAQ. The CDR3 bases that were read are TGTGCCAGCAGCTTTATAGCGCGCGAC. It yields the protein CASSFIARD. The whole CDR3 sequence is CASSFIARDYTF. The entire variable domain, with the rest obtained from reference TRBV7-6 and TRBJ1-2, is as follows: GAGVSQSPRYKVTKRGQDVALRCDPISGHVSLYWYRQALGQGPEFLTYFNYEAQQDKSGLPNDRFSAERPEGSISTLTIQRTEQRDSAMYRCASSFIARDYTFGSGTRLTVV.

Points on this clone: The CDR3 extends 3 residues past the end of the read, so its final part is completed from the germline J gene. The chain carries TRBV2 and TRBJ1-2; 12 nucleotides align to TRBD1. Germline V lookup: CDR1 SNHLY, CDR2 FYNNEI. The CDR3 length is 16 residues. Incomplete CDR3 DNA: TGTGCCAGCAGTCTACTCCCGGGACAGGGGGCTCGAGGC. Translated: CASSLLPGQGARG. Given in full, the CDR3 is CASSLLPGQGARGYTF.

As to this clone: The sequence runs out 3 residues before the end of the CDR3; the remainder is reconstructed from the germline J gene. The chain has TRBV29-1 and TRBJ1-1; D might be TRBD1 (6 bases). The CDR3 length is 13 residues. V dropped 7 bases and J dropped 0 bases, with 12 bases sitting between them. The V gene's germline CDR1 is SQVTM and CDR2 ANQGSEA. CDR3 DNA, as far as it was read: TGCAGCGCCTGGGGGCAGATGAACACTGAA. Encoded protein: CSAWGQMNTE. Given in full, the CDR3 is CSAWGQMNTEAFF.

As concerns this clone: The CDR3 is cut off 3 residues early in the read; its end comes from the germline J gene. V usage is TRBV18 and J usage is TRBJ1-3; D uncertain. The CDR3 totals 17 residues. V gave up 3 bases and J gave up 0 bases, with 15 bases separating them. Germline V gene sequence: CDR1 KGHSH, CDR2 LQKENI. CDR3 amino acids: CASSPREQLSSGNTIYF. The sequenced part of the CDR3 DNA is TGTGCCAGCTCACCGCGGGAACAGCTTTCCTCTGGAAACACC.

Concerning this clone itself: The CDR3 goes on 3 residues after the read ends, and that part is filled in from the germline J gene. The chain combines TRBV28 with TRBJ2-1; a possible D gene is TRBD1 (6 bases). Germline V gene data show CDR1 as MDHEN and CDR2 as SYDVKM. Trimming left V 10 bases short and J 5 bases short, with 18 bases between. This CDR3 region has 14 residues. CDR3 in amino acids: CATNREYADNEQFF. The DNA read from the CDR3 is TGTGCCACAAACAGGGAATATGCCGACAATGAG.

With regard to this clone: The sequenced fragment ends 3 residues before the CDR3 boundary, so the rest is inferred from the germline J gene. This chain uses TRBV6-2 or TRBV6-3 with TRBJ2-3, with D hard to call. The CDR3 has 16 amino acids. The V end lost 2 bases, the J end lost 2 bases, and 14 bases lay between the germline ends. Germline loops: CDR1 MNHEY, CDR2 SVGEGT. CDR3 DNA (partial): TGTGCCAGCAGTTACGGTGGCAGAACTACCACAGATACG. It translates to CASSYGGRTTTDT. The complete CDR3 reads CASSYGGRTTTDTQYF.